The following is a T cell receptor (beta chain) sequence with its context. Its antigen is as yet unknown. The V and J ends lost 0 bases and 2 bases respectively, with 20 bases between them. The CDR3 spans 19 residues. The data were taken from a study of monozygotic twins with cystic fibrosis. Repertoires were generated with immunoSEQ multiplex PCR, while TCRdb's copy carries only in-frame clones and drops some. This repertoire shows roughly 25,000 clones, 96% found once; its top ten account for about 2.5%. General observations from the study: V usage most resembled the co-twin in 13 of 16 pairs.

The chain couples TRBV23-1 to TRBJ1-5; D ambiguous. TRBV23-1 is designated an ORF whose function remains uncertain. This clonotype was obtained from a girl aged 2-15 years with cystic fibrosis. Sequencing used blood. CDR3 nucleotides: TGCGCCAGCAGTCAATCGTTAACGCGACGTCCAACGGGCAATCAGCCCCAGCATTTT. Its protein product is CASSQSLTRRPTGNQPQHF.